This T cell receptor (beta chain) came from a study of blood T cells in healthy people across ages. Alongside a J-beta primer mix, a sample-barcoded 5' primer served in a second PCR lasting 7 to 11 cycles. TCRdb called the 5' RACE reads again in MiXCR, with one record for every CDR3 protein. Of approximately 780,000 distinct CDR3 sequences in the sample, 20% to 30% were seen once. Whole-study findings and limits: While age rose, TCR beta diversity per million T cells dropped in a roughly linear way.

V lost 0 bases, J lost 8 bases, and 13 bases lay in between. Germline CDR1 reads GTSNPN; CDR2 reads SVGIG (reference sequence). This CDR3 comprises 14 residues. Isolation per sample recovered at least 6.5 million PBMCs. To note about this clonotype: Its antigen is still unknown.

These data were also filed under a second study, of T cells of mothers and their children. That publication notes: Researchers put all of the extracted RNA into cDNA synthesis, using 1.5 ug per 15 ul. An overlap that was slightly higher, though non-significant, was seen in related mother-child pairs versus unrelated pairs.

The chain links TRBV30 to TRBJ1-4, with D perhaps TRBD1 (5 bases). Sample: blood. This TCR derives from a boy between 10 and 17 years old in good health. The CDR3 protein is CAWSVRRQREKLFF. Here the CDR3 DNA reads TGTGCCTGGAGTGTACGTAGACAGAGGGAAAAACTGTTTTTT.